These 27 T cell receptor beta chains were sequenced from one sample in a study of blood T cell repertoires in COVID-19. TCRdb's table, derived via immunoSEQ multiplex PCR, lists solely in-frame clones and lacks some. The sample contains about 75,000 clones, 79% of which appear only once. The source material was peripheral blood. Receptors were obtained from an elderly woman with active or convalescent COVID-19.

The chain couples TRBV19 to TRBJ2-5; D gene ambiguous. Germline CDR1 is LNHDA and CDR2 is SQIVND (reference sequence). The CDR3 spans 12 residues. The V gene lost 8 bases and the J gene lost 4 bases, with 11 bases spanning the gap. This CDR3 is CASGVVRETQYF. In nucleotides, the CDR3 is TGTGCCAGTGGTGTAGTTCGAGAGACCCAGTACTTC.

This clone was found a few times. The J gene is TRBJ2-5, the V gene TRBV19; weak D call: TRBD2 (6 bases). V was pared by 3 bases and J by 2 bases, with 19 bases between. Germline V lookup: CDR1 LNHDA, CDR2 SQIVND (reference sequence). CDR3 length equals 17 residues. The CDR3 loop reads CASSIGLGAGLQETQYF. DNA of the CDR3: TGTGCCAGTAGTATCGGTCTCGGGGCAGGACTACAAGAGACCCAGTACTTC.

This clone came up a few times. CDR3 residues: CASSSWEGYEQYF. In nucleotides, the CDR3 is TGTGCCAGCAGTTCATGGGAGGGCTACGAGCAGTACTTC. The chain recombines TRBV27 with TRBJ2-7; 7 bases align to TRBD2. Unmatched junction bases numbered 3, after V lost 4 bases and J lost 3 bases. Germline V gene sequence: CDR1 MNHEY, CDR2 SMNVEV (reference sequence). The CDR3 loop spans 13 amino acids.

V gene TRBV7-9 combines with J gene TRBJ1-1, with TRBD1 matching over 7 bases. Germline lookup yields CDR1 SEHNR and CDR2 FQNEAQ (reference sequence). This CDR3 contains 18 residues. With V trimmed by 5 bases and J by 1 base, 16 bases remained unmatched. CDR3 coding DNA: TGTGCCAGCAGCCAATGGCGGGACAGTAGTGGCAGGAACACTGAAGCTTTCTTT. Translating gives CASSQWRDSSGRNTEAFF.

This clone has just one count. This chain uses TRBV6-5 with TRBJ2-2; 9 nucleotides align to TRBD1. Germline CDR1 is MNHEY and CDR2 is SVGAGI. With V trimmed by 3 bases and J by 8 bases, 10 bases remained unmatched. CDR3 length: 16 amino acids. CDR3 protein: CASSYRTGVPQGELFF. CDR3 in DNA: TGTGCCAGCAGTTATCGGACAGGGGTACCCCAGGGGGAGCTGTTTTTT.

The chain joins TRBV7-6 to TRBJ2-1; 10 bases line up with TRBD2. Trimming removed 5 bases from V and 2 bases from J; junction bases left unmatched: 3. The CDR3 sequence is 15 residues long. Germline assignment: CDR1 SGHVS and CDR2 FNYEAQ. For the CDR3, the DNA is TGTGCCAGCAGCCCCGGGACTAGCGCCTACAATGAGCAGTTCTTC. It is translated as CASSPGTSAYNEQFF. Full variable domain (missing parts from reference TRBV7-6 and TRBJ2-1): GAGVSQSPRYKVTKRGQDVALRCDPISGHVSLYWYRQALGQGPEFLTYFNYEAQQDKSGLPNDRFSAERPEGSISTLTIQRTEQRDSAMYRCASSPGTSAYNEQFFGPGTRLTVL.

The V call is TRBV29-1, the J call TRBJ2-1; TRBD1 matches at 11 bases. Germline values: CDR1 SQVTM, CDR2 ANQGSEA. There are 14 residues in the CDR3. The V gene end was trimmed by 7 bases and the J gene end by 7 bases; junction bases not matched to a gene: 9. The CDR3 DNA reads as TGCAGCGCCCGGACAGGGGGCCAAGAAAATGAGCAGTTCTTC. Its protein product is CSARTGGQENEQFF.

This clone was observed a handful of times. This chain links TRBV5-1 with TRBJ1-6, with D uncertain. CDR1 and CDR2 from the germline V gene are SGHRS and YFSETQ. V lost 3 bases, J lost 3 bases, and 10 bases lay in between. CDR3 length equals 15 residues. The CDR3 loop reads CASSSGVVYNSPLHF. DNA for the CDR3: TGCGCCAGCAGCTCCGGGGTAGTCTATAATTCACCCCTCCACTTT. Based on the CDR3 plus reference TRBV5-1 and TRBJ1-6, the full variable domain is KAGVTQTPRYLIKTRGQQVTLSCSPISGHRSVSWYQQTPGQGLQFLFEYFSETQRNKGNFPGRFSGRQFSNSRSEMNVSTLELGDSALYLCASSSGVVYNSPLHFGNGTRLTVT.

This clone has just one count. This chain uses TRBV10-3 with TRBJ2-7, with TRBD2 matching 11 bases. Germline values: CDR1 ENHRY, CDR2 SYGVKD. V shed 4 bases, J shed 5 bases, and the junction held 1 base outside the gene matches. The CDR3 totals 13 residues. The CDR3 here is CAISVAGGNEQYF. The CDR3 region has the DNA TGTGCCATCAGTGTAGCGGGGGGGAACGAGCAGTACTTC.

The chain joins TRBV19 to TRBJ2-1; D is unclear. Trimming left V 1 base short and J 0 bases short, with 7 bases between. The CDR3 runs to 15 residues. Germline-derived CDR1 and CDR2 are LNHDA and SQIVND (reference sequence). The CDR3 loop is CASSIGWSSYNEQFF. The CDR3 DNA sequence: TGTGCCAGTAGTATAGGTTGGAGCTCCTACAATGAGCAGTTCTTC.

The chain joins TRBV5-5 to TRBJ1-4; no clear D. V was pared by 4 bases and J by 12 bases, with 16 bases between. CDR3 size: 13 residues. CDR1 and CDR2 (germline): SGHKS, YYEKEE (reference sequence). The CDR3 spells CASSPSPGWELFF. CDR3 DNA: TGTGCCAGCAGCCCGTCCCCGGGTTGGGAACTGTTTTTT.

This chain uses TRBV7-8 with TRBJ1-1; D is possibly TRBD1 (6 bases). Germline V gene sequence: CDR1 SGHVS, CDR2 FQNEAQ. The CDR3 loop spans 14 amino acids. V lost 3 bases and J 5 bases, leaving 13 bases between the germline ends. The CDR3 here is CASSFYREGTEAFF. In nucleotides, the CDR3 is TGTGCCAGCAGCTTCTACAGGGAGGGGACTGAAGCTTTCTTT.

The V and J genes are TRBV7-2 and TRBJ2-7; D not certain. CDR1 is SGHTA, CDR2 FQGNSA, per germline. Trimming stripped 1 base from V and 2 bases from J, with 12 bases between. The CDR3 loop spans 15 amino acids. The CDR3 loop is CASSLEWSLTYEQYF. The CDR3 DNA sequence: TGTGCCAGCAGCTTAGAATGGTCACTTACCTACGAGCAGTACTTC.

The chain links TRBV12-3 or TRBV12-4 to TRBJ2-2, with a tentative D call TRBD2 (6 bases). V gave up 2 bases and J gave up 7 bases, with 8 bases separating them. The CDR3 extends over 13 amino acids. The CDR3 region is CASSLWDFGELFF. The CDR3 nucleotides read TGTGCCAGCAGTTTATGGGACTTCGGGGAGCTGTTTTTT.

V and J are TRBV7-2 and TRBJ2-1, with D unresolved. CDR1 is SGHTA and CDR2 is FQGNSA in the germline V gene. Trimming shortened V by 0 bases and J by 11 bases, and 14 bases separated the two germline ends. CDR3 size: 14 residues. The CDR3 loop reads CASSLAGPTPQQFF. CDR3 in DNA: TGTGCCAGCAGCTTAGCTGGCCCCACCCCCCAGCAGTTCTTC.

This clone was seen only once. CDR3 loop: CASSFFKNTGELFF. The CDR3, as DNA: TGTGCCAGCAGCTTTTTTAAGAACACCGGGGAGCTGTTTTTT. This chain links TRBV7-3 with TRBJ2-2, with no clear D. Germline CDR1 SGHTA, CDR2 FQGTGA. The V and J ends lost 3 bases and 1 base respectively, with 6 bases between them. This CDR3 is built from 14 residues.

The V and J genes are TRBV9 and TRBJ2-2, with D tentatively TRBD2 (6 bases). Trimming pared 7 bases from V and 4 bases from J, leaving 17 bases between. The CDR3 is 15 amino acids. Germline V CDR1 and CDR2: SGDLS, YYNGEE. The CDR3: CASDPGEYFTGELFF. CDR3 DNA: TGTGCCAGCGATCCGGGGGAGTATTTCACCGGGGAGCTGTTTTTT.

For the CDR3, the DNA is TGTGCCAGCAGTTACGACAGGGCGGGTAGGAACACTGAAGCTTTCTTT. Translation gives CASSYDRAGRNTEAFF. The chain carries TRBV6-2 or TRBV6-3 and TRBJ1-1; 7 bases line up with TRBD1. The ends lost 2 bases at V and 1 base at J; junction bases unmatched: 7. The germline CDR1 and CDR2 sequences are MNHEY and SVGEGT. The CDR3 spans 16 residues.

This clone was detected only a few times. The CDR3: CASRPGTGGSPLHF. The CDR3 bases are TGTGCCAGCAGACCCGGGACAGGGGGTTCACCCCTCCACTTT. The chain carries TRBV7-2 and TRBJ1-6, with 11 bases identical to TRBD1. The germline V gene has CDR1 SGHTA and CDR2 FQGNSA. V trimming: 6 bases; J trimming: 9 bases; junction bases outside the gene matches: 4. This CDR3 is 14 amino acids long.

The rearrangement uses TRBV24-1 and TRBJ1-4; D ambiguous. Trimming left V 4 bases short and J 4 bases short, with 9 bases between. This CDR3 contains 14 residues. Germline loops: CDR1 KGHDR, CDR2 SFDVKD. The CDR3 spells CATSENGGNEKLFF. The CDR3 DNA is TGTGCCACCAGTGAAAATGGAGGTAATGAAAAACTGTTTTTT.

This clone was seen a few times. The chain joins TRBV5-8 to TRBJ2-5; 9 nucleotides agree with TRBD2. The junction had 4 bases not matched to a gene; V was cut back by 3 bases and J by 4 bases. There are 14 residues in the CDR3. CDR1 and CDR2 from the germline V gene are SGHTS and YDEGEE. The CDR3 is CASSSRAGGETQYF. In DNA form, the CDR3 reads TGTGCCAGCAGCTCCCGAGCGGGGGGAGAGACCCAGTACTTC. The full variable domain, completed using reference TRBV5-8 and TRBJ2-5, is EAGVTQSPTHLIKTRGQQATLRCSPISGHTSVYWYQQALGLGLQFLLWYDEGEERNRGNFPPRFSGRQFPNYSSELNVNALELEDSALYLCASSSRAGGETQYFGPGTRLLVL.

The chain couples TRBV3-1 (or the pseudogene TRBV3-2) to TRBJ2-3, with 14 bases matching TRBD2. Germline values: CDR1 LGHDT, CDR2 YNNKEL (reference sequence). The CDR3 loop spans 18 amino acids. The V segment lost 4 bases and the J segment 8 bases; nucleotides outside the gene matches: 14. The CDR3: CASSLPVLTSGGASTQYF. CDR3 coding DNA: TGTGCCAGCAGCCTCCCCGTTCTGACTAGCGGGGGGGCCTCTACGCAGTATTTT.

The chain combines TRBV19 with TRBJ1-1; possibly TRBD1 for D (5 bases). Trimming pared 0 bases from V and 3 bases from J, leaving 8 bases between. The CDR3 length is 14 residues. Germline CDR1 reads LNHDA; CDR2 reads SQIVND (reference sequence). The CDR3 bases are TGTGCCAGTAGTATAGAAGACAGCTACACTGAAGCTTTCTTT. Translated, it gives CASSIEDSYTEAFF. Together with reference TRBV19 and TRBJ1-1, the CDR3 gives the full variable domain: DGGITQSPKYLFRKEGQNVTLSCEQNLNHDAMYWYRQDPGQGLRLIYYSQIVNDFQKGDIAEGYSVSREKKESFPLTVTSAQKNPTAFYLCASSIEDSYTEAFFGQGTRLTVV.

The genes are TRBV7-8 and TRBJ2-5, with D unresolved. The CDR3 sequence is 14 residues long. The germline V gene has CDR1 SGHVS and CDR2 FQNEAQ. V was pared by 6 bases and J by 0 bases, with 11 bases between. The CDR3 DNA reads TGTGCCAGCAGTGCATGGGCGTACCAAGAGACCCAGTACTTC. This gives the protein CASSAWAYQETQYF.

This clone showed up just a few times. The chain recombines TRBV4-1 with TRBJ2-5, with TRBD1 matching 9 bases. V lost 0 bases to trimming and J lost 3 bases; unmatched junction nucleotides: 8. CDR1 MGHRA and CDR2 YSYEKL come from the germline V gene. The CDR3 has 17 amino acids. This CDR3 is CASSQEGGTGRKETQYF. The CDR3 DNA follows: TGCGCCAGCAGCCAAGAGGGGGGGACAGGGCGTAAAGAGACCCAGTACTTC.

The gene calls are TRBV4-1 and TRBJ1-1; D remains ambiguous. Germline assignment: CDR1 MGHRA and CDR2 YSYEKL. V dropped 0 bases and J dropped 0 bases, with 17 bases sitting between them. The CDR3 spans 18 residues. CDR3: CASSQDGGWTVLNTEAFF. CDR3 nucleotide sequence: TGCGCCAGCAGCCAAGATGGCGGTTGGACTGTTCTGAACACTGAAGCTTTCTTT.

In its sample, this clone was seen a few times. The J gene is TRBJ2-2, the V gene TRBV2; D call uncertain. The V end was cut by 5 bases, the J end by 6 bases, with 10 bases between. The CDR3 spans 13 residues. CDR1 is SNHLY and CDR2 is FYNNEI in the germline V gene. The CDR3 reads CASSPLRAGELFF. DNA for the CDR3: TGTGCCAGCAGTCCCCTCCGGGCCGGGGAGCTGTTTTTT.